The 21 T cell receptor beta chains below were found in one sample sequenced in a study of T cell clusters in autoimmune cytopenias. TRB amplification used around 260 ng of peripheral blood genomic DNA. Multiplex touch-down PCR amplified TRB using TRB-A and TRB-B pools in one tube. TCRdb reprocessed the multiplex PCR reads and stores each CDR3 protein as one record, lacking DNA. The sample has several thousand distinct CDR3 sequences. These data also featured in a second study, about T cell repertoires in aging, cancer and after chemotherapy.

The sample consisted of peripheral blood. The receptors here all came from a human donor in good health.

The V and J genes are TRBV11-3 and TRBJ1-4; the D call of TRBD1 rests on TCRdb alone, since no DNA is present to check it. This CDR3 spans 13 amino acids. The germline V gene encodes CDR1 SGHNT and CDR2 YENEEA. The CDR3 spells CASIGTGAEKLFF. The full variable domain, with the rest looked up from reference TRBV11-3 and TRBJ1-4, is EAGVVQSPRYKIIEKKQPVAFWCNPISGHNTLYWYLQNLGQGPELLIRYENEEAVDDSQLPKDRFSAERLKGVDSTLKIQPAELGDSAVYLCASIGTGAEKLFFGSGTQLSVL.

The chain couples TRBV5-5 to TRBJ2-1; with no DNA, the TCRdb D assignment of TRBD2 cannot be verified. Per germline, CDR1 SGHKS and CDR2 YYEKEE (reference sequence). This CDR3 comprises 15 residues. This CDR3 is CASSPPRAGHNEQFF.

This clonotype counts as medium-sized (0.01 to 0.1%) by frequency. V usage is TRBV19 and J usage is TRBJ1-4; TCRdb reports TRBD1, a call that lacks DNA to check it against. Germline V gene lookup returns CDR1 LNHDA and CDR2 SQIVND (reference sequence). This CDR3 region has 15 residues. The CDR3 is CASSERDRANEKLFF.

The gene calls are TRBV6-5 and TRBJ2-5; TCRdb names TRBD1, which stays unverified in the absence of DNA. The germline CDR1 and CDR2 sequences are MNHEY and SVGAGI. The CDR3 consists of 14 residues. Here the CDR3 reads CASSPRTGLETQYF.

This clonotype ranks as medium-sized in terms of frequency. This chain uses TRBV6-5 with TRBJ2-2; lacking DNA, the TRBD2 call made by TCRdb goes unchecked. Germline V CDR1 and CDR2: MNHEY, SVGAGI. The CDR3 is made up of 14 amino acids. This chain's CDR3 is CASSLSSLTGELFF.

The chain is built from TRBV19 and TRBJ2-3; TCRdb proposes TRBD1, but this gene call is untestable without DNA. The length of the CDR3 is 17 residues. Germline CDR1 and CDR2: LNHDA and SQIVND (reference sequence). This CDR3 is CASSMGLILAGVDTQYF.

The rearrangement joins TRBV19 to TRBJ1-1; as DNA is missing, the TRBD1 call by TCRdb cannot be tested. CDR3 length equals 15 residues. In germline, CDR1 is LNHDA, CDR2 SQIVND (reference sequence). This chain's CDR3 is CASSIVGQGDTEAFF. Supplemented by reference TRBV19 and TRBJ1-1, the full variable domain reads DGGITQSPKYLFRKEGQNVTLSCEQNLNHDAMYWYRQDPGQGLRLIYYSQIVNDFQKGDIAEGYSVSREKKESFPLTVTSAQKNPTAFYLCASSIVGQGDTEAFFGQGTRLTVV.

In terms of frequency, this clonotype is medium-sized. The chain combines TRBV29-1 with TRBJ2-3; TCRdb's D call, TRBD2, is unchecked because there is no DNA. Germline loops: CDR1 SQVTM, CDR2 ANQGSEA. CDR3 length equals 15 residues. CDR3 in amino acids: CSVVRGGGRTDTQYF.

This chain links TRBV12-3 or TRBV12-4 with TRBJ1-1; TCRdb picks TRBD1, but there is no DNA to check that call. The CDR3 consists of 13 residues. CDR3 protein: CASSLETGTEAFF.

CDR3 loop: CASSSYGGDGYTF. The V and J genes are TRBV12-3 or TRBV12-4 and TRBJ1-2; TCRdb returns TRBD1, unconfirmable since there is no DNA. This CDR3 region has 13 residues.

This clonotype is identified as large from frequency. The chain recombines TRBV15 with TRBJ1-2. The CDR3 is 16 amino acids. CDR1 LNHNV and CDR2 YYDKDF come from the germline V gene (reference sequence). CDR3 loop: CATSRDRPSSNYGYTF.

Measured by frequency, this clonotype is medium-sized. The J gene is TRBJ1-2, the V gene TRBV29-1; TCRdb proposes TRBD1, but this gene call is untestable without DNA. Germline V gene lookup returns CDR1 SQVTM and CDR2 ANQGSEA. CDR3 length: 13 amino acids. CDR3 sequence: CSASWGGGYGYTF.

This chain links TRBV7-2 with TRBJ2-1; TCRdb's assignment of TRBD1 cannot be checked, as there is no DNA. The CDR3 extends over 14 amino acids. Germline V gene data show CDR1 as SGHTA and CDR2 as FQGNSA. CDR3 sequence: CASGQPGDYNEQFF.

The CDR3: CASSSKRGTEAFF. This rearrangement joins TRBV19 to TRBJ1-1; TCRdb returns TRBD1, unconfirmable since there is no DNA. Looked up from germline, CDR1 is LNHDA and CDR2 is SQIVND (reference sequence). This CDR3 spans 13 amino acids.

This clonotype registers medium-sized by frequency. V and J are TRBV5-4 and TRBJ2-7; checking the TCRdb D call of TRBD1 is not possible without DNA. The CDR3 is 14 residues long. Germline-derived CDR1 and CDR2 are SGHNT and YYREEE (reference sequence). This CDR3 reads CASSRRGESYEQYF.

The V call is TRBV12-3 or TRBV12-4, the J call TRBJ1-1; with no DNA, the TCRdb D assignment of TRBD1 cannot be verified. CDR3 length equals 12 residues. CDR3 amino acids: CASRQGGSEAFF.

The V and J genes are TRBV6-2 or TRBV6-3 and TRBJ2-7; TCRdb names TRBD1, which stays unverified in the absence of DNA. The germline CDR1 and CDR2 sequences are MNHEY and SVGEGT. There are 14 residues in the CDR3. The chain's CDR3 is CASSDRTGGDEQYF.

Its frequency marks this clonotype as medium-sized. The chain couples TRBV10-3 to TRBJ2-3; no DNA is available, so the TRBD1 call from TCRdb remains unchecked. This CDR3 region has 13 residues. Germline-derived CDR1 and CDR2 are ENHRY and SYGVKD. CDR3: CAISGDGTDTQYF.

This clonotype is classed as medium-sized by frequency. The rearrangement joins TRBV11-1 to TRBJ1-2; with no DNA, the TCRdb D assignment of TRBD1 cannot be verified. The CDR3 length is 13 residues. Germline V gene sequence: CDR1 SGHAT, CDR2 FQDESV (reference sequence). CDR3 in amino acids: CASSQDRGQGYTF.

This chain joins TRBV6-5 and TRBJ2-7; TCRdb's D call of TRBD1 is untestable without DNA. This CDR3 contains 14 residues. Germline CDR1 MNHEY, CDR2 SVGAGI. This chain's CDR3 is CASSSPRGHYEQYF.

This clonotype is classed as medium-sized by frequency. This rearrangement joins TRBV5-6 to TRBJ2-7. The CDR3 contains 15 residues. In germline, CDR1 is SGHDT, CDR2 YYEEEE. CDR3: CASSLGLAEPNEQYF.